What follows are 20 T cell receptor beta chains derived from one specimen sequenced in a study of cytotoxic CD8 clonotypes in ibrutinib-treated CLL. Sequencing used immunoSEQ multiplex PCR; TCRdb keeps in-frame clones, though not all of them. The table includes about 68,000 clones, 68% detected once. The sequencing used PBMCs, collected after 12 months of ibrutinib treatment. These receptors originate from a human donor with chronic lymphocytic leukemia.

CDR3 bases: TGTGCCAGCAGTCTAGGAGGGGGCACAGATACGCAGTATTTT. Its translation is CASSLGGGTDTQYF. The chain has TRBV28 and TRBJ2-3; TRBD2 might be the D (6 bases). Germline V gene sequence: CDR1 MDHEN, CDR2 SYDVKM. The CDR3 is 14 amino acids. Trimming shortened V by 5 bases and J by 1 base, and 10 bases separated the two germline ends.

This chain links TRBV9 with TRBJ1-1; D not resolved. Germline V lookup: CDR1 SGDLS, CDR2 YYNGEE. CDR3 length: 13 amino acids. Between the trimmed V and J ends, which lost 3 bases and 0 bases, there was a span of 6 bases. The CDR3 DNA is TGTGCCAGCAGCGCAAATATGAACACTGAAGCTTTCTTT. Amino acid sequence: CASSANMNTEAFF.

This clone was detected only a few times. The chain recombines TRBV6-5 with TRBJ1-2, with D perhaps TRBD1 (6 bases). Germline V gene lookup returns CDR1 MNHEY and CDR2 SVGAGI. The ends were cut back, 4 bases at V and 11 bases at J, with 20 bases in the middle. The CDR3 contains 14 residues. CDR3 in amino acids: CASSFDQPGGRYTF. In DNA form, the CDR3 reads TGTGCCAGCAGTTTTGACCAGCCCGGGGGGCGGTACACCTTC.

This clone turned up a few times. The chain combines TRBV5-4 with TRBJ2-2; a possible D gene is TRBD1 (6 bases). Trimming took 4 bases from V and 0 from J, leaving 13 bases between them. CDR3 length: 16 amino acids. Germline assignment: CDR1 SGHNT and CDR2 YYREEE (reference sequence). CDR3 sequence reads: CASSAGRGSNTGELFF. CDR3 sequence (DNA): TGTGCCAGCAGCGCTGGAAGGGGGTCGAACACCGGGGAGCTGTTTTTT. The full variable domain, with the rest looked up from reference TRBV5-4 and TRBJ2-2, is ETGVTQSPTHLIKTRGQQVTLRCSSQSGHNTVSWYQQALGQGPQFIFQYYREEENGRGNFPPRFSGLQFPNYSSELNVNALELDDSALYLCASSAGRGSNTGELFFGEGSRLTVL.

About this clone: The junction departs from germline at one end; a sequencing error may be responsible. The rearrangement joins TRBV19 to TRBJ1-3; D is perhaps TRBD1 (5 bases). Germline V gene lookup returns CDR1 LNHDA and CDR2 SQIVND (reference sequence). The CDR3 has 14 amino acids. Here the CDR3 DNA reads TGTGCCAGTAGTATCTGGGGCGATGGAAGCACCATATATTTT. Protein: CASSIWGDGSTIYF.

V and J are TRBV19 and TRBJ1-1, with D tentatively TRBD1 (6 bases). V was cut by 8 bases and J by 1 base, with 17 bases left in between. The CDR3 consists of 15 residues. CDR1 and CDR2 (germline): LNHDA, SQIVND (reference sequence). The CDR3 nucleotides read TGTGCCAGTTCCCAGGGGATGTGGGGGAACACTGAAGCTTTCTTT. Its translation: CASSQGMWGNTEAFF.

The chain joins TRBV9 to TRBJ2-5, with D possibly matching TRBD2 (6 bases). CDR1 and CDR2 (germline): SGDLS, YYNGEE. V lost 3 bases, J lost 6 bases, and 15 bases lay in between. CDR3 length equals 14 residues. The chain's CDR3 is CASSGEWRGQTQYF. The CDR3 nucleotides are TGTGCCAGCAGCGGAGAGTGGCGGGGACAGACCCAGTACTTC.

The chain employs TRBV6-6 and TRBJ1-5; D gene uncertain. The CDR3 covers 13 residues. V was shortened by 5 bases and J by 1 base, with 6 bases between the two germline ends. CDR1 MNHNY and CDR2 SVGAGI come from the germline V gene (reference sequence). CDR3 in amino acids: CASSTTSNQPQHF. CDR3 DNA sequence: TGTGCCAGCAGTACAACCAGCAATCAGCCCCAGCATTTT.

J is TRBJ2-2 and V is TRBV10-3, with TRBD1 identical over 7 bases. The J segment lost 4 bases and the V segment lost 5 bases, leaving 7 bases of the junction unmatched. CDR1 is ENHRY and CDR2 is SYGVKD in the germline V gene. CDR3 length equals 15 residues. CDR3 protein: CAISLGQPSTGELFF. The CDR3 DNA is TGTGCCATCAGTTTGGGACAGCCGAGCACCGGGGAGCTGTTTTTT.

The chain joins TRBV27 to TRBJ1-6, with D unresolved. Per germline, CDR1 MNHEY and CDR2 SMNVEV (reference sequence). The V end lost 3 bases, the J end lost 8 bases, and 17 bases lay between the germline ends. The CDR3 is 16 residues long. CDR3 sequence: CASSFYLGRGDSPLHF. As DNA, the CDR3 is TGTGCCAGCAGTTTTTACCTGGGCCGGGGTGATTCACCCCTCCACTTT.

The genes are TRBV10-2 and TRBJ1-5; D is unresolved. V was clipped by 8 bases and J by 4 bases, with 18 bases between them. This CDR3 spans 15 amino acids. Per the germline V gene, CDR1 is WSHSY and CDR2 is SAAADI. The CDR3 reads CASFLGVVNNQPQHF. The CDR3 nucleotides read TGCGCCAGCTTCCTCGGGGTCGTAAATAATCAGCCCCAGCATTTT.

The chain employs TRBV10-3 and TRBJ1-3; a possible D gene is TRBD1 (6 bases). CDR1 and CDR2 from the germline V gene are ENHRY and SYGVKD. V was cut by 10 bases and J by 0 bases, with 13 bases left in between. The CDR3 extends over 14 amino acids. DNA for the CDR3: TGTGCCACCCGGGACACAAGCTCTGGAAACACCATATATTTT. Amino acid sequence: CATRDTSSGNTIYF.

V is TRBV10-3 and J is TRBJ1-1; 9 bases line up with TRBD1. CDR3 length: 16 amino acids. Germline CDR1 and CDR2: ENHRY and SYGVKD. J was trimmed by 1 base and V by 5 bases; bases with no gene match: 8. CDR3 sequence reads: CAISPRQGEGNTEAFF. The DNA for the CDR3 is TGTGCCATCAGTCCAAGACAGGGGGAGGGGAACACTGAAGCTTTCTTT.

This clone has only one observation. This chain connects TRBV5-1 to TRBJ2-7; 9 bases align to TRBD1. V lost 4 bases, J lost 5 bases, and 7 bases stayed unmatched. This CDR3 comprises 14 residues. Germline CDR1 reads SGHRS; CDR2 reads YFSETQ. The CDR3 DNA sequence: TGCGCCAGCAGCCCCGGGACAGGGAATGACGAGCAGTACTTC. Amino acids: CASSPGTGNDEQYF.

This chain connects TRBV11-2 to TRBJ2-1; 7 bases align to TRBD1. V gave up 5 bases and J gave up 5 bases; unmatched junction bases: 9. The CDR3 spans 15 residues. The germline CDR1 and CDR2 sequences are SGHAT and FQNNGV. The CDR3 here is CASSRQGLPNNEQFF. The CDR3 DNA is TGTGCCAGCAGCCGACAGGGTCTTCCGAACAATGAGCAGTTCTTC.

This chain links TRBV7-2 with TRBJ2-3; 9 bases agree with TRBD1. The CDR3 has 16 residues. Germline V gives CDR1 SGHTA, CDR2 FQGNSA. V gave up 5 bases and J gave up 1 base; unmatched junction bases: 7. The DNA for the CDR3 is TGTGCCAGCAGCCCGGGACAGGGAAGAGGCACAGATACGCAGTATTTT. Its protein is CASSPGQGRGTDTQYF.

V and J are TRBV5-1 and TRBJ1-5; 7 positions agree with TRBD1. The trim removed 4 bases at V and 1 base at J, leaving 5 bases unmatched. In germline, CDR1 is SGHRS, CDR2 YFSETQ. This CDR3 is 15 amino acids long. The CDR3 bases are TGCGCCAGCAGCCCGGCAGGGGGAAGCAATCAGCCCCAGCATTTT. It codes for CASSPAGGSNQPQHF.

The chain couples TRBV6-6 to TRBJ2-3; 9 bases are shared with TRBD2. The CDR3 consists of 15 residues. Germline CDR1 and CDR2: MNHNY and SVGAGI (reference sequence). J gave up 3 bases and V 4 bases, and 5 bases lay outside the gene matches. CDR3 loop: CASSSLAGVTDTQYF. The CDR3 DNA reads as TGTGCCAGCAGTTCCTTAGCGGGGGTAACAGATACGCAGTATTTT.

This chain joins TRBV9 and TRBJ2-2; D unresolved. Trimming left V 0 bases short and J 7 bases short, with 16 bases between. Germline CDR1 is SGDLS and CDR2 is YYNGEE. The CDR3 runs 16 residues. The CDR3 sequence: CASSVGVESGHGELFF. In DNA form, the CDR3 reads TGTGCCAGCAGCGTAGGGGTAGAGTCGGGCCACGGGGAGCTGTTTTTT. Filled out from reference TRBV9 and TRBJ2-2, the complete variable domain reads DSGVTQTPKHLITATGQRVTLRCSPRSGDLSVYWYQQSLDQGLQFLIQYYNGEERAKGNILERFSAQQFPDLHSELNLSSLELGDSALYFCASSVGVESGHGELFFGEGSRLTVL.

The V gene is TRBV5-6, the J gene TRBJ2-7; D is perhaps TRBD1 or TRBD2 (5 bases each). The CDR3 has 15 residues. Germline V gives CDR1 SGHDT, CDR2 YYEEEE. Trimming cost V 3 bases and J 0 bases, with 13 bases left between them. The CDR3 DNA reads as TGTGCCAGCAGCTCCCGGGACCGCCTCTCCTACGAGCAGTACTTC. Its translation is CASSSRDRLSYEQYF.